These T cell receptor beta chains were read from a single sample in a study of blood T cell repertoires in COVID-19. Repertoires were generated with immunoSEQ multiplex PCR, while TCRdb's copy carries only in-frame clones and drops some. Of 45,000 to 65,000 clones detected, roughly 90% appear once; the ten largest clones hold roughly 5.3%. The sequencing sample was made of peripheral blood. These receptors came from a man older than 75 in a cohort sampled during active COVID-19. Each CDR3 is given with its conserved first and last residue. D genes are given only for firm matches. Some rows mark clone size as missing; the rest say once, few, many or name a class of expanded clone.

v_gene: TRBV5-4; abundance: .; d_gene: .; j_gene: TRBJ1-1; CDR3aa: CASSLGALGQTNTEAFF; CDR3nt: TGTGCCAGCAGCTTGGGAGCCTTAGGACAGACGAACACTGAAGCTTTCTTT
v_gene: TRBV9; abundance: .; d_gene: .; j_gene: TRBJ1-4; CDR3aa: CASSGALGSSANEKLFF; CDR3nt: TGTGCCAGCAGCGGCGCCCTAGGGAGTTCAGCTAATGAAAAACTGTTTTTT
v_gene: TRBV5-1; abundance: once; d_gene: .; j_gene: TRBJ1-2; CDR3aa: CASSLEVLRGSGYTF; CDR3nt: TGCGCCAGCAGCTTGGAGGTTCTTAGGGGAAGTGGCTACACCTTC
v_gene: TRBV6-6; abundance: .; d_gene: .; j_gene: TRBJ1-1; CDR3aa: CASSYPGAGTEAFF; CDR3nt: TGTGCCAGCAGTTACCCAGGGGCGGGCACTGAAGCTTTCTTT
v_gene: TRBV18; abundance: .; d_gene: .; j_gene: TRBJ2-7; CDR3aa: CASSPPELVEQYF; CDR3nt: TGTGCCAGCTCACCACCGGAGTTAGTCGAGCAGTACTTC
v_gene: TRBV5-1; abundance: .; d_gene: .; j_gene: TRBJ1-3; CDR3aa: CASSSGGSRSGNTIYF; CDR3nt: TGCGCCAGCAGCTCCGGAGGCAGCCGCTCTGGAAACACCATATATTTT
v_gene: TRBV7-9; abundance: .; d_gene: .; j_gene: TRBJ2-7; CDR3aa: CASSPGASSYEQYF; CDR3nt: TGTGCCAGCAGTCCGGGTGCAAGCTCCTACGAGCAGTACTTC
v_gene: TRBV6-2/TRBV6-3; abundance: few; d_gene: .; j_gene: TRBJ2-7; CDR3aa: CASSLYGGNEQYF; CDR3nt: TGTGCCAGCAGTCTGTATGGTGGCAACGAGCAGTACTTC
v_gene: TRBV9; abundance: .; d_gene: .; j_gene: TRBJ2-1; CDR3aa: CASSVAGWGEQFF; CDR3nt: TGTGCCAGCAGCGTGGCAGGGTGGGGAGAGCAGTTCTTC
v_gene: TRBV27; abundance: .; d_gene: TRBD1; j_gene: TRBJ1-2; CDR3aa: CASSTNRQGSEDGYTF; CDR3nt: TGTGCCAGCAGTACGAATCGACAGGGGTCAGAGGATGGCTACACCTTC
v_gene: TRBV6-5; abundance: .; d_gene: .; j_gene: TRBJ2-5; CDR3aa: CASSYSTGTGETQYF; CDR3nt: TGTGCCAGCAGTTACTCGACAGGGACTGGGGAGACCCAGTACTTC
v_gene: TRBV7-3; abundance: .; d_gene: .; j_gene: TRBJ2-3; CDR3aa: CASSLRGGTDTQYF; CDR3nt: TGTGCCAGCAGCTTAAGGGGGGGCACAGATACGCAGTATTTT
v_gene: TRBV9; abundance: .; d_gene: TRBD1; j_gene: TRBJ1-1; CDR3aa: CASSVDPTGGAHTEAFF; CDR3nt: TGTGCCAGCAGCGTAGATCCCACAGGGGGCGCACACACTGAAGCTTTCTTT
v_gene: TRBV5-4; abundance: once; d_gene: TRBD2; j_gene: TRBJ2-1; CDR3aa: CASSPSGLSYNEQFF; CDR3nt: TGTGCCAGCAGCCCTAGCGGGCTCTCCTACAATGAGCAGTTCTTC
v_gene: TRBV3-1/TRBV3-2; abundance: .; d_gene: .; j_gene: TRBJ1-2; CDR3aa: CASSQPPGGGGYTF; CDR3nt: TGTGCCAGCAGCCAACCTCCGGGGGGCGGGGGCTACACCTTC
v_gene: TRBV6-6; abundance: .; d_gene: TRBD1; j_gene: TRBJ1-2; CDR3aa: CASSYSQGGYGYTF; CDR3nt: TGTGCCAGCAGTTACAGTCAGGGGGGCTATGGCTACACCTTC
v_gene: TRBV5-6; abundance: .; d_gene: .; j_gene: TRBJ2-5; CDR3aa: CASSLTVKETQYF; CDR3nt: TGTGCCAGCAGCTTGACGGTCAAAGAGACCCAGTACTTC
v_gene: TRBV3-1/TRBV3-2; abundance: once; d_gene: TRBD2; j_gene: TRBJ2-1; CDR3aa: CASSLARTRGHNEQFF; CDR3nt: TGTGCCAGCAGCCTCGCGCGGACTAGGGGACACAATGAGCAGTTCTTC
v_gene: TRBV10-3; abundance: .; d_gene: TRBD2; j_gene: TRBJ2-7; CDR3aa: CAISHGLGGGSYEQYF; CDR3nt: TGTGCCATCAGCCATGGACTAGGAGGAGGGTCCTACGAGCAGTACTTC